The clone carrying this TCR beta chain has just a few counts. The data are from a study of T cells in Graves' hyperthyroidism and ophthalmopathy. What was amplified from RNA transcripts were TCR beta CDR3 regions. First-round RT-PCR targeting the TCR CDR3 was performed with the HTBI primer set. MiXCR, applied by TCRdb to the multiplex PCR reads, yields one record per CDR3 protein. The data show more than 300,000 distinct CDR3 sequences, roughly 17% seen once. The length of the CDR3 is 13 residues. Losses at the gene ends were 7 bases for V and 4 bases for J; bases not matched to a gene: 7. Germline values: CDR1 SQVTM, CDR2 ANQGSEA.

V usage is TRBV29-1 and J usage is TRBJ1-2; 9 bases are shared with TRBD1. Sequenced sample: blood. The source is a woman between 25 and 40 years old with Graves' hyperthyroidism that later progressed to Graves' ophthalmopathy. The CDR3 here is CSGTQGAGYGYTF. CDR3 bases: TGCAGCGGTACACAGGGGGCAGGCTATGGCTACACCTTC.